What follows are 19 T cell receptor beta chains derived from one specimen sequenced in a study of control samples from healthy donors and cancer patients. The method was immunoSEQ multiplex PCR; TCRdb's version includes in-frame clones alone and lacks a portion of them. The table records some 140,000 clones, approximately 91% of them present only once. The sequenced sample consisted of blood. The receptors were sampled from a woman aged 30 to 39 in good health.

The chain couples TRBV2 to TRBJ2-3; D remains unclear. Trimming shortened V by 7 bases and J by 7 bases, and 18 bases separated the two germline ends. CDR3 length: 14 residues. The germline V gene has CDR1 SNHLY and CDR2 FYNNEI. In nucleotides, the CDR3 is TGTGCCAGCATCGATGACTGGACCTCATATACGCAGTATTTT. It specifies CASIDDWTSYTQYF. The full variable domain, in which reference TRBV2 and TRBJ2-3 provide the parts outside the CDR3, is EPEVTQTPSHQVTQMGQEVILRCVPISNHLYFYWYRQILGQKVEFLVSFYNNEISEKSEIFDDQFSVERPDGSNFTLKIRSTKLEDSAMYFCASIDDWTSYTQYFGPGTRLTVL.

This clone was observed once. The chain uses TRBV21-1 and TRBJ1-1. TRBV21-1 is classified as a pseudogene. The CDR3 sequence is 17 residues long. The CDR3 coding sequence is TGTGCCAGCAGCAAGAGGAAGGAGGACGGACTGAACACTGAAGCTTTCTTT. Translating it yields CASSKRKEDGLNTEAFF.

V gene TRBV5-1 combines with J gene TRBJ2-3; TRBD2 matches 7 bases. The CDR3 has 17 amino acids. Trimming cost V 1 base and J 0 bases; bases outside gene matches: 8. CDR1 SGHRS and CDR2 YFSETQ come from the germline V gene. As DNA, the CDR3 is TGCGCCAGCAGCTTGTATAGCGGGTCCTCTAGCACAGATACGCAGTATTTT. Amino acids: CASSLYSGSSSTDTQYF. The whole variable domain, remainder taken from reference TRBV5-1 and TRBJ2-3, is KAGVTQTPRYLIKTRGQQVTLSCSPISGHRSVSWYQQTPGQGLQFLFEYFSETQRNKGNFPGRFSGRQFSNSRSEMNVSTLELGDSALYLCASSLYSGSSSTDTQYFGPGTRLTVL.

The chain is built from TRBV2 and TRBJ2-3; 8 positions match TRBD1. CDR1 SNHLY and CDR2 FYNNEI come from the germline V gene. V trimming: 6 bases; J trimming: 0 bases; junction bases outside the gene matches: 5. The CDR3 covers 15 residues. The CDR3 nucleotides are TGTGCCAGCAGGGGGACAGGTATTAGCACAGATACGCAGTATTTT. Translated: CASRGTGISTDTQYF.

In its sample, this clone was seen once. Other DNA sequences in this sample translate to the same CDR3. J is TRBJ1-1 and V is TRBV5-1, with D uncertain. V lost 1 base and J 3 bases, leaving 7 bases between the germline ends. CDR1 is SGHRS and CDR2 is YFSETQ in the germline V gene. The CDR3 runs to 13 residues. This CDR3 is CASSLRADTEAFF. The CDR3 DNA is TGCGCCAGCAGCTTGAGGGCAGACACTGAAGCTTTCTTT.

The rearrangement uses TRBV9 and TRBJ2-5; tentative D call: TRBD1 (6 bases). CDR3 length: 16 residues. Germline V gene lookup returns CDR1 SGDLS and CDR2 YYNGEE. Trimming shortened V by 2 bases and J by 5 bases, and 19 bases separated the two germline ends. The DNA for the CDR3 is TGTGCCAGCAGCGTGGGGGCCGGGACCGTCGGGGAGACCCAGTACTTC. Translation: CASSVGAGTVGETQYF.

The chain uses TRBV10-3 and TRBJ2-1; 7 bases align to TRBD2. With V trimmed by 10 bases and J by 0 bases, 3 bases remained unmatched. Germline V gives CDR1 ENHRY, CDR2 SYGVKD. The CDR3 spans 13 residues. The CDR3: CATGGVSYNEQFF. In nucleotides, the CDR3 is TGTGCCACTGGGGGGGTCTCCTACAATGAGCAGTTCTTC.

This chain links TRBV19 with TRBJ2-3, with 12 bases that match TRBD2. The V gene's germline CDR1 is LNHDA and CDR2 SQIVND (reference sequence). Losses at the gene ends were 4 bases for V and 3 bases for J; bases not matched to a gene: 2. The CDR3 length is 15 residues. The CDR3 sequence is CASSTTSGRTDTQYF. The CDR3 DNA sequence: TGTGCCAGTAGTACAACTAGCGGGAGGACAGATACGCAGTATTTT.

The CDR3 DNA reads as TGCGCCAGCAGCCATGCCGGTGTGCCGGGACACGGCTACACCTTC. It codes for CASSHAGVPGHGYTF. The rearrangement links TRBV4-1 to TRBJ1-2; possibly TRBD1 for D (6 bases). This CDR3 is built from 15 residues. V lost 3 bases and J lost 8, with 19 bases in between. CDR1 and CDR2 (germline): MGHRA, YSYEKL.

V usage is TRBV19 and J usage is TRBJ1-5; D remains ambiguous. Per germline, CDR1 LNHDA and CDR2 SQIVND (reference sequence). This CDR3 region has 14 residues. Trimming removed 1 base at V and 0 bases at J, with 4 bases between. DNA for the CDR3: TGTGCCAGTAGTATAGCGCATAGCAATCAGCCCCAGCATTTT. Translated: CASSIAHSNQPQHF. Using reference TRBV19 and TRBJ1-5 for the parts outside the CDR3, the full variable domain is DGGITQSPKYLFRKEGQNVTLSCEQNLNHDAMYWYRQDPGQGLRLIYYSQIVNDFQKGDIAEGYSVSREKKESFPLTVTSAQKNPTAFYLCASSIAHSNQPQHFGDGTRLSIL.

This clone showed up just once. The chain employs TRBV29-1 and TRBJ2-5, with unresolved D. This CDR3 has 13 amino acids. Trimming stripped 8 bases from V and 3 bases from J, with 16 bases between. The V gene's germline CDR1 is SQVTM and CDR2 ANQGSEA. CDR3 nucleotide sequence: TGCAGCTCACTTAGGCAGATAGAAGAGACCCAGTACTTC. Its protein product is CSSLRQIEETQYF.

This rearrangement joins TRBV7-9 to TRBJ2-3; 11 bases align to TRBD2. CDR3 length: 16 amino acids. V lost 0 bases to trimming and J lost 3 bases; unmatched junction nucleotides: 2. CDR1 and CDR2 from the germline V gene are SEHNR and FQNEAQ (reference sequence). The CDR3 DNA is TGTGCCAGCAGCTTAGCCCCTAGCGGGAGGACAGATACGCAGTATTTT. Its translation: CASSLAPSGRTDTQYF.

The chain has TRBV7-6 and TRBJ2-3, with D maybe TRBD2 (6 bases). The CDR3 consists of 15 residues. Germline V gene lookup returns CDR1 SGHVS and CDR2 FNYEAQ. The V and J ends lost 5 bases and 4 bases respectively, with 16 bases between them. CDR3 DNA: TGTGCCAGCAGCCCCGTCCGGGAGTCTTCAGATACGCAGTATTTT. Encoded protein: CASSPVRESSDTQYF.

The chain couples TRBV2 to TRBJ2-1, with D perhaps matching TRBD2 (5 bases). Germline V gives CDR1 SNHLY, CDR2 FYNNEI. The CDR3 consists of 16 residues. V was shortened by 2 bases and J by 4 bases, with 15 bases between the two germline ends. The CDR3, as DNA: TGTGCCAGCAGTGAAACAAGCGGACTTATATACAATGAGCAGTTCTTC. This gives the protein CASSETSGLIYNEQFF.

This clone turned up a few times. The chain joins TRBV7-9 to TRBJ2-1, with D perhaps TRBD2 (6 bases). The ends were cut back, 5 bases at V and 7 bases at J, with 12 bases in the middle. Germline loops: CDR1 SEHNR, CDR2 FQNEAQ (reference sequence). This CDR3 has 13 amino acids. In DNA form, the CDR3 reads TGTGCCAGCAGCCAAGGACTATCTAATGAGCAGTTCTTC. Translating gives CASSQGLSNEQFF.

This sequence joins TRBV2 and TRBJ2-3; tentative D call: TRBD1 (6 bases). The CDR3 length is 18 residues. CDR1 is SNHLY and CDR2 is FYNNEI in the germline V gene. Deletions cut 4 bases from V and 4 bases from J, with 24 bases between. CDR3 nucleotides: TGTGCCAGCAGTGCCACCCCTGGGACAACCTCGTCGTCAGATACGCAGTATTTT. This gives the protein CASSATPGTTSSSDTQYF.

The V gene is TRBV2, the J gene TRBJ1-6; TRBD1 might be the D (5 bases). V shed 7 bases and J shed 6 bases, with 16 bases lying between them. Looked up from germline, CDR1 is SNHLY and CDR2 is FYNNEI. This CDR3 has 15 residues. This CDR3 is CASNPNGTPNSPLHF. CDR3 coding DNA: TGTGCCAGCAATCCGAACGGGACTCCTAATTCACCCCTCCACTTT.

This clone was counted a single time. The chain recombines TRBV3-1 (or the pseudogene TRBV3-2) with TRBJ1-1, with unresolved D. CDR3 length: 13 amino acids. V dropped 0 bases and J dropped 11 bases, with 13 bases sitting between them. The germline V gene has CDR1 LGHDT and CDR2 YNNKEL (reference sequence). In nucleotides, the CDR3 is TGTGCCAGCAGCCAAGATTTGAGAGGCGGCGCTTTCTTT. Residues: CASSQDLRGGAFF.

The chain joins TRBV29-1 to TRBJ1-1; a possible D gene is TRBD1 (6 bases). CDR3 length: 13 amino acids. V gave up 6 bases and J gave up 5 bases, with 16 bases separating them. The germline V gene encodes CDR1 SQVTM and CDR2 ANQGSEA. CDR3 region: CSVGPGVGTEAFF. The CDR3 nucleotides read TGCAGCGTCGGACCAGGGGTCGGTACTGAAGCTTTCTTT.